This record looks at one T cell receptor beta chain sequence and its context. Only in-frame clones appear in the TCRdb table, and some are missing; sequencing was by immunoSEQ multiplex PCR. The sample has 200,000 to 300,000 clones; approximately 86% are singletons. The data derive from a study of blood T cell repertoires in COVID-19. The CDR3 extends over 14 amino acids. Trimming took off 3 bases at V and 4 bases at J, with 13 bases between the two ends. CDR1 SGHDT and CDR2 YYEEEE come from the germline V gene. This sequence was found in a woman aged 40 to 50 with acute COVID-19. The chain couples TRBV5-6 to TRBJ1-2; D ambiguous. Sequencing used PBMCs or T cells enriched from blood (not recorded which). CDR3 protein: CASSSFHRVYGYTF. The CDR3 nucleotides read TGTGCCAGCAGCTCATTCCACAGAGTCTATGGCTACACCTTC.